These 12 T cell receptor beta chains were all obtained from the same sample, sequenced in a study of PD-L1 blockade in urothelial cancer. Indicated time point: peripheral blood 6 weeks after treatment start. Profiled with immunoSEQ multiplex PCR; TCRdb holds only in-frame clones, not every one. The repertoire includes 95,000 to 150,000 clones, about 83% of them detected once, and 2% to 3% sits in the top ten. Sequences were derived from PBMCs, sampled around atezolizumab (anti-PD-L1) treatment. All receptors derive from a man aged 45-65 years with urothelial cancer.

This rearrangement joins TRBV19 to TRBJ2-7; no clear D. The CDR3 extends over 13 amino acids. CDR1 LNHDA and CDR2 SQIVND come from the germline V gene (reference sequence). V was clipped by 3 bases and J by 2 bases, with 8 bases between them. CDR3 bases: TGTGCCAGTAGTATTAGTGTAGCCTACGAGCAGTACTTC. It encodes CASSISVAYEQYF.

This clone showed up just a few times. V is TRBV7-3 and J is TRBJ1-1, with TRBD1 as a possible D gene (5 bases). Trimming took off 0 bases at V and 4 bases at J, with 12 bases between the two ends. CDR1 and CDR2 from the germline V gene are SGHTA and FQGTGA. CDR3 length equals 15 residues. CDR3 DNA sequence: TGTGCCAGCAGCTTAACAAGGGGATCGGGCACTGAAGCTTTCTTT. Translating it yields CASSLTRGSGTEAFF.

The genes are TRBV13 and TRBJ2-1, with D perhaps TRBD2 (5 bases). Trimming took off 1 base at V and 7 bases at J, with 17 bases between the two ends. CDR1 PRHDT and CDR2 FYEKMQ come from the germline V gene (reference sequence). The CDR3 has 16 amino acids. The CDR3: CASSLERSPRRNEQFF. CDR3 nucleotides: TGTGCCAGCAGCTTAGAGCGGTCCCCTAGGAGAAATGAGCAGTTCTTC.

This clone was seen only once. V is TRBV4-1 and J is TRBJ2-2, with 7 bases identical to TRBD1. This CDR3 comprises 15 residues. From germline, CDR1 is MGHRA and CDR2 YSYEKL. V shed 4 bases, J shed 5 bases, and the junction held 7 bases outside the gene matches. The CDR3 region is CASSPWTGQTGELFF. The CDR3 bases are TGCGCCAGCAGCCCGTGGACAGGACAGACCGGGGAGCTGTTTTTT.

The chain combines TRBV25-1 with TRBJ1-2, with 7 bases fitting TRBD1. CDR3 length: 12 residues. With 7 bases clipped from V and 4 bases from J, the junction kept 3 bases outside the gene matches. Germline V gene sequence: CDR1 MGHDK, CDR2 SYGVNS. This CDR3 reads CASTQGSYGYTF. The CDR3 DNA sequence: TGTGCCAGCACACAGGGGAGCTATGGCTACACCTTC.

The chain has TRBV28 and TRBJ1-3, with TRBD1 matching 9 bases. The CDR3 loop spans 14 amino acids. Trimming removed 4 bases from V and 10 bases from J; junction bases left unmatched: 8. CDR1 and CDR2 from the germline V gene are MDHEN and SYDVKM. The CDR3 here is CASSSRQGGLTIYF. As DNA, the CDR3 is TGTGCCAGCAGTTCCCGACAGGGGGGTTTAACCATATATTTT.

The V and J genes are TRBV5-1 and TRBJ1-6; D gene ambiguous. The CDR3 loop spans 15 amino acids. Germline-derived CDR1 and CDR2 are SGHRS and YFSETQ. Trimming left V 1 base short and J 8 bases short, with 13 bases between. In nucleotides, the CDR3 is TGCGCCAGCAGCTTGTCGGCCCCCGGAGATTCACCCCTCCACTTT. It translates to CASSLSAPGDSPLHF. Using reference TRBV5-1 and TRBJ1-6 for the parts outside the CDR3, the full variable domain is KAGVTQTPRYLIKTRGQQVTLSCSPISGHRSVSWYQQTPGQGLQFLFEYFSETQRNKGNFPGRFSGRQFSNSRSEMNVSTLELGDSALYLCASSLSAPGDSPLHFGNGTRLTVT.

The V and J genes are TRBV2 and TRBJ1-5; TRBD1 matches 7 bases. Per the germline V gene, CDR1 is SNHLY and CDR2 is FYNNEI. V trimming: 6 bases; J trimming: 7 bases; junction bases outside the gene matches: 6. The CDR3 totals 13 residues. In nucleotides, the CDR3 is TGTGCCAGCAGGCGACAGGGAGTCCAGCCCCAGCATTTT. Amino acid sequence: CASRRQGVQPQHF. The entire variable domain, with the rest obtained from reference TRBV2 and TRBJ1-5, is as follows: EPEVTQTPSHQVTQMGQEVILRCVPISNHLYFYWYRQILGQKVEFLVSFYNNEISEKSEIFDDQFSVERPDGSNFTLKIRSTKLEDSAMYFCASRRQGVQPQHFGDGTRLSIL.

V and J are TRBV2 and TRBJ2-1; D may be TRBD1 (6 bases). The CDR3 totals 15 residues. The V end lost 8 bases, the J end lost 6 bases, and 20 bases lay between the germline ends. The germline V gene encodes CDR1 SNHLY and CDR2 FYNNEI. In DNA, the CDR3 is TGTGCCAGCCCGACAGGACAAATTAATATCAATGAGCAGTTCTTC. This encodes CASPTGQININEQFF.

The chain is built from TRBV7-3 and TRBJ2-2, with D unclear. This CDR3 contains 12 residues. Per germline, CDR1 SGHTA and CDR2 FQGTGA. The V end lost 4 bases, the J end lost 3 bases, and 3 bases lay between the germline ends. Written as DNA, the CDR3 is TGTGCCAGCAGCTCTTACACCGGGGAGCTGTTTTTT. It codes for CASSSYTGELFF.

The DNA of the CDR3 is TGTGCCACCAGCAGAGATGCTGCGGGAGGACCCACAGATACGCAGTATTTT. This sequence encodes CATSRDAAGGPTDTQYF. The chain links TRBV15 to TRBJ2-3; 8 bases are a match to TRBD2. Germline V lookup: CDR1 LNHNV, CDR2 YYDKDF (reference sequence). The CDR3 loop spans 17 amino acids. J gave up 2 bases and V 0 bases, and 7 bases lay outside the gene matches.

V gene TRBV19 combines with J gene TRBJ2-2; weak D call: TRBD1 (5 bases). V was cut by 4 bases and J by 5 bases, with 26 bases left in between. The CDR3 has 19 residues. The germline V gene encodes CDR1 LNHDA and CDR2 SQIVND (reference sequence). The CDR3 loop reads CASSTPRKLSGIVTGELFF. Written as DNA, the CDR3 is TGTGCCAGTAGTACCCCCCGCAAATTGTCAGGGATCGTAACCGGGGAGCTGTTTTTT.